This TCR beta chain was sequenced during a study of blood T cell repertoires in COVID-19. Study-wide context: The study drew acute and convalescent COVID-19 samples from the United States, Italy and Spain. PBMCs, B-cell-depleted T cells, or T cells were the source of the cDNA or gDNA that made up the material.

Germline V gene sequence: CDR1 PRHDT, CDR2 FYEKMQ (reference sequence). Unmatched junction bases numbered 2, after V lost 4 bases and J lost 2 bases. This CDR3 region has 14 residues. Original processing notes: Amplification with reference gene primers provided the estimates of nucleated cell counts. Profiled with immunoSEQ multiplex PCR; TCRdb holds only in-frame clones, not every one. Clone size and the V and J calls come from that table; the DNA yielded D and trimming. The table has 70,000 to 95,000 clones, roughly 82% seen once. J is TRBJ1-2 and V is TRBV13, with TRBD1 matching over 9 bases. The source material was peripheral blood. The sequence came from a woman aged 45 to 65 with acute or convalescent COVID-19. CDR3 amino acids: CASSSGQGNYGYTF. CDR3 in DNA: TGTGCCAGCAGCTCCGGACAGGGGAACTATGGCTACACCTTC. The whole variable domain, remainder taken from reference TRBV13 and TRBJ1-2, is AAGVIQSPRHLIKEKRETATLKCYPIPRHDTVYWYQQGPGQDPQFLISFYEKMQSDKGSIPDRFSAQQFSDYHSELNMSSLELGDSALYFCASSSGQGNYGYTFGSGTRLTVV.